The rows below give T cell receptor beta chains drawn from one sample of a study of response to subunit inactivated influenza vaccine. Each CDR3 protein is one row after TCRdb ran MiXCR on the RT-PCR reads. The sample yields around 790,000 distinct CDR3 sequences, over 20% seen once. The specimen was PBMCs from blood, collected around 5 days after vaccination. The receptors here all came from a man aged 50 or older who received an inactivated influenza vaccine. The CDR3 runs from the conserved cysteine through the conserved F or W.

>TRBV12-3/TRBV12-4|TRBJ2-2
CASRFRFAGELFF
>TRBV20-1|TRBJ2-2
CSARDLGRGTGELFF
>TRBV28|TRBJ1-2
CASRPGTGEHYGYTF
>TRBV7-2|TRBJ2-7
CASSLLTRGGHEQYF
>TRBV27|TRBJ1-4
CASSLFRDEKLFF
>TRBV29-1|TRBJ2-2
CSVRTGTPNTGELFF
>TRBV29-1|TRBJ2-5
CSVELRDRDQETQYF
>TRBV4-1|TRBJ2-2
CASSPIGRRRNTGELFF
>TRBV7-6|TRBJ2-7
CASSLASGQGNEQYF
>TRBV5-6|TRBJ2-2
CASSAQGGRDTGELFF
>TRBV12-3/TRBV12-4|TRBJ2-4
CASSFWENIQYF
>TRBV9|TRBJ2-1
CASSVFVGRQGGLGDEQFF
>TRBV20-1|TRBJ2-7
CSASVRGLYEQYF
>TRBV11-1|TRBJ2-1
CASSGGTSGRPLGNEQFF
>TRBV5-1|TRBJ2-1
CASSLGAGKYNEQFF
>TRBV7-2|TRBJ2-5
CASSRAGGRQETQYF
>TRBV20-1|TRBJ1-1
CSAFKTRTGDTEAFF
>TRBV20-1|TRBJ1-2
CCARKPGQGTGGYTF
>TRBV6-5|TRBJ2-2
CATEGIEGELFF
>TRBV7-8|TRBJ2-3
CASSNRDISFTDTQYF
>TRBV20-1|TRBJ1-1
CSATLPRVNTEAFF
>TRBV6-1|TRBJ2-5
CASNLLRDRGETQYF
>TRBV12-3/TRBV12-4|TRBJ2-4
CASSQGLAGLKNIQYF
>TRBV29-1|TRBJ2-1
CSVGYEQFF
>TRBV12-3/TRBV12-4|TRBJ2-7
CASSLRQKPYEQYF
>TRBV24-1|TRBJ2-7
CATSDRVRPYEQYF
>TRBV4-3|TRBJ1-3
CASSQSGTSGNTIYF
>TRBV20-1|TRBJ2-5
CSATPDQPRETQYF
>TRBV5-1|TRBJ1-2
CASSLNTAFGYGYTF
>TRBV20-1|TRBJ2-5
CSARDTDQETQYF